This passage covers 28 T cell receptor beta chains from one sample sequenced in a study of shared clonotypes between healthy human individuals. Measured with immunoSEQ multiplex PCR; TCRdb has only the in-frame clones, and not every one. The profile shows roughly 850,000 clones, about 96% of them singletons. Naive CD8 isolation took CD45RO-negative cells positively selected for CCR7 and excluded terminally differentiated effector memory CD45RA+ cells. Sequencing used naive CD8+ T cells sorted from blood. The receptors were gathered from a man younger than 40 in good health.

Comment on this clone: This CDR3 is also generated by other DNA sequences in the sample. Here the CDR3 reads CASSLRGDEQYF. The CDR3 DNA sequence: TGTGCCAGCAGTTTAAGGGGAGACGAGCAGTACTTC. The genes are TRBV28 and TRBJ2-7, with D perhaps matching TRBD1 or TRBD2 (5 bases each). CDR1 and CDR2 from the germline V gene are MDHEN and SYDVKM. The ends were cut back, 2 bases at V and 5 bases at J, with 7 bases in the middle. The CDR3 covers 12 residues.

The chain joins TRBV27 to TRBJ2-3; 7 bases are a match to TRBD1. The junction had 4 bases not matched to a gene; V was cut back by 4 bases and J by 0 bases. The CDR3 contains 15 residues. CDR1 is MNHEY, CDR2 SMNVEV, per germline (reference sequence). The chain's CDR3 is CASSYRDSSTDTQYF. The CDR3 region has the DNA TGTGCCAGCAGTTACCGGGACAGCAGCACAGATACGCAGTATTTT.

The chain joins TRBV6-1 to TRBJ2-7; D is undetermined. Per germline, CDR1 MNHNS and CDR2 SASEGT. The CDR3 covers 13 residues. The V gene lost 6 bases and the J gene lost 0 bases, with 9 bases spanning the gap. The CDR3, as DNA: TGTGCCAGCAGCCCCCGAGGCTCCTACGAGCAGTACTTC. Encoded protein: CASSPRGSYEQYF.

The gene calls are TRBV7-8 and TRBJ2-2; a weak D match, TRBD1 (6 bases). Trimming removed 3 bases at V and 6 bases at J, with 14 bases between. Looked up from germline, CDR1 is SGHVS and CDR2 is FQNEAQ. This CDR3 contains 15 residues. The CDR3 here is CASSFLTGIPGELFF. The CDR3, as DNA: TGTGCCAGCAGCTTCCTTACAGGGATTCCCGGGGAGCTGTTTTTT.

The rearrangement uses TRBV5-4 and TRBJ2-3, with D hard to call. Germline V CDR1 and CDR2: SGHNT, YYREEE (reference sequence). With 0 bases removed from V and 0 bases from J, the gap between germline ends came to 11 bases. The CDR3 runs 16 residues. Written as DNA, the CDR3 is TGTGCCAGCAGCTTGGATCCAGGTTCGAGCACAGATACGCAGTATTTT. Translating it yields CASSLDPGSSTDTQYF.

The V call is TRBV5-4, the J call TRBJ2-7; perhaps TRBD1 as D (5 bases). The CDR3 has 11 residues. Trimming left V 0 bases short and J 7 bases short, with 5 bases between. Germline CDR1 and CDR2: SGHNT and YYREEE (reference sequence). The CDR3 here is CASSLGQEQYF. For the CDR3, the DNA is TGTGCCAGCAGCTTGGGACAGGAGCAGTACTTC. The whole variable domain, filled in from reference TRBV5-4 and TRBJ2-7, reads ETGVTQSPTHLIKTRGQQVTLRCSSQSGHNTVSWYQQALGQGPQFIFQYYREEENGRGNFPPRFSGLQFPNYSSELNVNALELDDSALYLCASSLGQEQYFGPGTRLTVT.

The rearrangement joins TRBV6-1 to TRBJ2-7, with D hard to call. Germline loops: CDR1 MNHNS, CDR2 SASEGT. The length of the CDR3 is 16 residues. V was shortened by 4 bases and J by 5 bases, with 21 bases between the two germline ends. The CDR3 DNA follows: TGTGCCAGCAGTGGGAAAGAGTTCCCAGTTGCCCACGAGCAGTACTTC. Residues: CASSGKEFPVAHEQYF.

The rearrangement links TRBV14 to TRBJ2-7; D gene unclear. Germline V gene data show CDR1 as SGHDN and CDR2 as FVKESK. V was clipped by 4 bases and J by 3 bases, with 10 bases between them. This CDR3 comprises 13 residues. The CDR3 reads CASSPTENYEQYF. The CDR3 nucleotides are TGTGCCAGCAGCCCCACTGAGAACTACGAGCAGTACTTC.

This chain links TRBV25-1 with TRBJ2-3; 9 positions agree with TRBD2. Trimming at V came to 1 base and at J to 4 bases, leaving 6 bases not matched to a gene. Germline CDR1 MGHDK, CDR2 SYGVNS. CDR3 length: 16 residues. This CDR3 is CASSELELAGADTQYF. The CDR3 DNA is TGTGCCAGCAGTGAATTAGAACTAGCGGGCGCAGATACGCAGTATTTT.

About this clone: The same CDR3 also results from other DNA sequences found in this sample. V is TRBV29-1 and J is TRBJ2-7; possible D gene TRBD2, 5 bases. The germline V and J ends were trimmed by 1 base and 2 bases, with 6 bases remaining between them. The CDR3 runs to 12 residues. CDR1 and CDR2 from the germline V gene are SQVTM and ANQGSEA. This CDR3 reads CSVEAGTYEQYF. For the CDR3, the DNA is TGCAGCGTTGAAGCCGGGACCTACGAGCAGTACTTC.

DNA for the CDR3: TGTGCCAGCAGTGAACTGGGGGCTAGGTTTACGGGAGAGACCCAGTACTTC. This sequence encodes CASSELGARFTGETQYF. The chain combines TRBV2 with TRBJ2-5, with D perhaps TRBD1 (6 bases). V was shortened by 2 bases and J by 4 bases, with 20 bases between the two germline ends. CDR1 is SNHLY, CDR2 FYNNEI, per germline. The CDR3 consists of 17 residues.

This rearrangement joins TRBV28 to TRBJ2-7, with 9 bases lining up with TRBD1. The CDR3 covers 17 residues. Germline loops: CDR1 MDHEN, CDR2 SYDVKM. Germline trimming cut 6 bases from V and 2 bases from J; bases unmatched to any gene: 14. The chain's CDR3 is CASRGFQTGTGTYEQYF. The CDR3 DNA reads as TGTGCCAGCAGGGGCTTCCAAACCGGGACAGGGACCTACGAGCAGTACTTC.

J is TRBJ2-3 and V is TRBV5-8; 9 bases align to TRBD2. The CDR3 consists of 16 residues. Trimming cost V 1 base and J 2 bases; bases outside gene matches: 5. CDR1 SGHTS and CDR2 YDEGEE come from the germline V gene. CDR3 sequence: CASSLKAGGSTDTQYF. The CDR3 nucleotides are TGTGCCAGCAGCTTGAAAGCGGGAGGCTCCACAGATACGCAGTATTTT.

The rearrangement joins TRBV28 to TRBJ2-7, with TRBD2 matching over 10 bases. Per the germline V gene, CDR1 is MDHEN and CDR2 is SYDVKM. This CDR3 spans 16 amino acids. Trimming removed 6 bases from V and 0 bases from J; junction bases left unmatched: 8. Here the CDR3 DNA reads TGTGCCAGCAGCAGACTAGCGGGTCGAGACTCCTACGAGCAGTACTTC. It encodes CASSRLAGRDSYEQYF.

The chain is built from TRBV6-1 and TRBJ2-7, with D possibly being TRBD1 (5 bases). Per the germline V gene, CDR1 is MNHNS and CDR2 is SASEGT. The CDR3 is 12 amino acids. Trimming cost V 8 bases and J 2 bases, with 10 bases left between them. The CDR3 coding sequence is TGTGCCAGCTGCGACAGAACCTACGAGCAGTACTTC. It is translated as CASCDRTYEQYF.

The chain has TRBV29-1 and TRBJ2-7; TRBD2 might be the D (5 bases). Germline lookup yields CDR1 SQVTM and CDR2 ANQGSEA. V gave up 5 bases and J gave up 7 bases, with 18 bases separating them. The CDR3 has 13 amino acids. CDR3 protein: CSVRLASNGEQYF. The CDR3 DNA sequence: TGCAGCGTTAGGCTAGCCTCCAATGGGGAGCAGTACTTC.

The CDR3 region is CASSRDRGNYGYTF. CDR3 DNA sequence: TGTGCCAGCAGTCGGGACAGGGGGAACTATGGCTACACCTTC. The rearrangement uses TRBV27 and TRBJ1-2; 11 bases align to TRBD1. This CDR3 contains 14 residues. The germline gives CDR1 MNHEY, CDR2 SMNVEV (reference sequence). V lost 5 bases and J lost 2; bases outside the gene matches: 1.

This rearrangement joins TRBV14 to TRBJ2-7; D is unresolved. The CDR3 runs 14 residues. V gave up 0 bases and J gave up 3 bases, with 9 bases separating them. Looked up from germline, CDR1 is SGHDN and CDR2 is FVKESK. The CDR3 region is CASSQEGILYEQYF. The DNA for the CDR3 is TGTGCCAGCAGCCAAGAAGGAATACTCTACGAGCAGTACTTC. Variable domain in full (rest from reference TRBV14 and TRBJ2-7): EAGVTQFPSHSVIEKGQTVTLRCDPISGHDNLYWYRRVMGKEIKFLLHFVKESKQDESGMPNNRFLAERTGGTYSTLKVQPAELEDSGVYFCASSQEGILYEQYFGPGTRLTVT.

The DNA for the CDR3 is TGTGCCAGCAGCGGGGGGGACACATCCTACGAGCAGTACTTC. This translates into CASSGGDTSYEQYF. The V gene is TRBV7-9, the J gene TRBJ2-7; maybe TRBD2 (7 bases). The germline V and J ends were trimmed by 5 bases and 1 base, with 12 bases remaining between them. There are 14 residues in the CDR3. Per the germline V gene, CDR1 is SEHNR and CDR2 is FQNEAQ (reference sequence).

This chain links TRBV27 with TRBJ1-1; D is undetermined. The CDR3 has 14 amino acids. Trimming left V 3 bases short and J 1 base short, with 9 bases between. CDR1 MNHEY and CDR2 SMNVEV come from the germline V gene (reference sequence). CDR3 protein: CASSLGRANTEAFF. CDR3 DNA sequence: TGTGCCAGCAGTTTGGGGAGGGCGAACACTGAAGCTTTCTTT.

The chain uses TRBV7-2 and TRBJ2-4; D not certain. The CDR3 totals 14 residues. V was shortened by 5 bases and J by 5 bases, with 13 bases between the two germline ends. Per the germline V gene, CDR1 is SGHTA and CDR2 is FQGNSA. Here the CDR3 DNA reads TGTGCCAGCAGCCTTTATGGCGATGAAAACATTCAGTACTTC. Protein sequence: CASSLYGDENIQYF. Full variable domain (remainder filled in from reference TRBV7-2 and TRBJ2-4): GAGVSQSPSNKVTEKGKDVELRCDPISGHTALYWYRQSLGQGLEFLIYFQGNSAPDKSGLPSDRFSAERTGGSVSTLTIQRTQQEDSAVYLCASSLYGDENIQYFGAGTRLSVL.

The V and J genes are TRBV6-5 and TRBJ1-5; D unresolved. Germline values: CDR1 MNHEY, CDR2 SVGAGI. Trimming left V 5 bases short and J 3 bases short, with 8 bases between. This CDR3 has 13 residues. The CDR3: CASSTKYNQPQHF. CDR3 nucleotide sequence: TGTGCCAGCAGTACTAAGTACAATCAGCCCCAGCATTTT.

In this sample, this clone turned up a few times. This sequence joins TRBV6-1 and TRBJ2-7; 8 bases map to TRBD1. The length of the CDR3 is 15 residues. Germline CDR1 reads MNHNS; CDR2 reads SASEGT. Germline trimming cut 1 base from V and 2 bases from J; bases unmatched to any gene: 4. The CDR3 sequence: CASSEGTDRAYEQYF. The DNA for the CDR3 is TGTGCCAGCAGTGAAGGGACGGACAGGGCCTACGAGCAGTACTTC.

The J gene is TRBJ2-2, the V gene TRBV11-2; D is ambiguous. The CDR3 totals 12 residues. The V and J ends lost 5 bases and 7 bases respectively, with 8 bases between them. Germline CDR1 reads SGHAT; CDR2 reads FQNNGV. The CDR3 loop is CASSVFGGELFF. CDR3 bases: TGTGCCAGCAGCGTCTTTGGCGGGGAGCTGTTTTTT.

The CDR3 sequence is CASSPGTGTSTDTQYF. CDR3 DNA: TGTGCCAGCAGCCCGGGGACAGGGACTAGCACAGATACGCAGTATTTT. The chain recombines TRBV9 with TRBJ2-3, with 9 bases identical to TRBD1. With V trimmed by 4 bases and J by 0 bases, 6 bases remained unmatched. CDR1 and CDR2 from the germline V gene are SGDLS and YYNGEE. This CDR3 is 16 amino acids long.

The J gene is TRBJ1-1, the V gene TRBV27; D unclear. Trimming shortened V by 2 bases and J by 5 bases, and 9 bases separated the two germline ends. This CDR3 is 13 amino acids long. Germline-derived CDR1 and CDR2 are MNHEY and SMNVEV (reference sequence). As DNA, the CDR3 is TGTGCCAGCAGTTTAGCCAGGTTGACTGAAGCTTTCTTT. Translating gives CASSLARLTEAFF.

This clone showed up just once. The chain is built from TRBV13 and TRBJ2-7; maybe TRBD2 (5 bases). The germline V and J ends were trimmed by 5 bases and 2 bases, with 19 bases remaining between them. The V gene's germline CDR1 is PRHDT and CDR2 FYEKMQ (reference sequence). This CDR3 contains 16 residues. CDR3 loop: CASSLRGGSPTYEQYF. Here the CDR3 DNA reads TGTGCCAGCAGCCTTAGAGGTGGGAGCCCTACCTACGAGCAGTACTTC.

The chain links TRBV27 to TRBJ2-7, with TRBD2 as a possible D gene (6 bases). Germline V gene data show CDR1 as MNHEY and CDR2 as SMNVEV (reference sequence). CDR3 length: 15 residues. Trimming left V 1 base short and J 4 bases short, with 14 bases between. CDR3 DNA: TGTGCCAGCAGTTTATACGGGGACTTCCCATACGAGCAGTACTTC. Translating it yields CASSLYGDFPYEQYF.